What follows are 30 T cell receptor beta chains derived from one specimen sequenced in a study of cytomegalovirus exposure and HLA in healthy donors. The PCR contained 60 Vbeta and 13 Jbeta primers. TCRdb's copy holds only in-frame clones and misses some; the assay was immunoSEQ multiplex PCR. The sample has some 150,000 clones; over 70% are singletons. Sequencing was performed on PBMCs. These receptor sequences come from a man between 18 and 35 years old in good health and CMV-seropositive.

This clone was found a few times. The chain joins TRBV6-5 to TRBJ1-5, with 8 bases identical to TRBD1. V gave up 6 bases and J gave up 7 bases; unmatched junction bases: 8. The CDR3 totals 14 residues. From germline, CDR1 is MNHEY and CDR2 SVGAGI. The CDR3 here is CASSPTGGRQPQHF. For the CDR3, the DNA is TGTGCCAGCAGCCCAACAGGGGGGAGGCAGCCCCAGCATTTT.

This clone was detected only a few times. The genes are TRBV5-4 and TRBJ2-7; perhaps TRBD2 as D (6 bases). Trimming removed 0 bases from V and 6 bases from J, with 7 bases in between. The CDR3 is made up of 12 amino acids. CDR1 and CDR2 (germline): SGHNT, YYREEE (reference sequence). CDR3 protein: CASSLVEGEQYF. In DNA form, the CDR3 reads TGTGCCAGCAGCTTGGTGGAGGGCGAGCAGTACTTC.

This clone was detected a few times. The genes are TRBV6-1 and TRBJ1-1; 10 bases map to TRBD1. Germline values: CDR1 MNHNS, CDR2 SASEGT. CDR3 length equals 13 residues. J gave up 6 bases and V 4 bases, and 2 bases lay outside the gene matches. This CDR3 reads CASSAGTGAEAFF. CDR3 DNA: TGTGCCAGCAGTGCCGGGACAGGGGCTGAAGCTTTCTTT.

The V gene is TRBV5-1, the J gene TRBJ2-2, with TRBD2 identical over 8 bases. CDR1 and CDR2 (germline): SGHRS, YFSETQ. Trimming removed 4 bases from V and 1 base from J; junction bases left unmatched: 6. The CDR3 length is 16 residues. CDR3 residues: CASSQSGGGNTGELFF. As DNA, the CDR3 is TGCGCCAGCAGCCAAAGCGGGGGAGGGAACACCGGGGAGCTGTTTTTT.

V is TRBV5-1 and J is TRBJ1-2; tentative D call: TRBD1 (5 bases). Trimming shortened V by 0 bases and J by 6 bases, and 15 bases separated the two germline ends. This CDR3 spans 15 amino acids. Germline-derived CDR1 and CDR2 are SGHRS and YFSETQ. The CDR3 loop is CASSLEGQKFHGYTF. CDR3 DNA: TGCGCCAGCAGCTTGGAAGGACAAAAGTTTCATGGCTACACCTTC.

The rearrangement joins TRBV6-5 to TRBJ2-1; 8 nucleotides match TRBD1. CDR3 length: 15 amino acids. From germline, CDR1 is MNHEY and CDR2 SVGAGI. The ends lost 2 bases at V and 4 bases at J; junction bases unmatched: 4. CDR3 bases: TGTGCCAGCAGTTACGGGGACAGGAGTTACAATGAGCAGTTCTTC. Translation: CASSYGDRSYNEQFF.

As concerns this clone: This CDR3 is also generated by other DNA sequences in the sample. The V and J genes are TRBV19 and TRBJ1-5, with 10 bases that match TRBD1. Germline V gene lookup returns CDR1 LNHDA and CDR2 SQIVND (reference sequence). The CDR3 contains 13 residues. Trimming took 6 bases from V and 7 from J; bases not matched to a gene: 3. The CDR3 sequence: CASSGTGDQPQHF. Written as DNA, the CDR3 is TGTGCCAGTAGCGGGACAGGGGACCAGCCCCAGCATTTT.

The rearrangement links TRBV6-6 to TRBJ2-3; the match to TRBD2 covers 8 bases. The CDR3 is made up of 16 amino acids. In germline, CDR1 is MNHNY, CDR2 SVGAGI (reference sequence). V lost 7 bases and J lost 6; bases outside the gene matches: 15. The CDR3 protein is CASTQGGGRFRDTQYF. The DNA for the CDR3 is TGTGCCAGCACCCAGGGAGGCGGGAGGTTTAGGGATACGCAGTATTTT.

This clone was seen a few times. This chain links TRBV4-2 with TRBJ1-5, with D possibly matching TRBD1 (6 bases). The CDR3 consists of 15 residues. V was cut by 0 bases and J by 5 bases, with 11 bases left in between. Germline CDR1 and CDR2: LGHNA and YNFKEQ. Here the CDR3 DNA reads TGTGCCAGCAGCCAAGACGGGGCAGGGGATCAGCCCCAGCATTTT. This sequence encodes CASSQDGAGDQPQHF.

The chain has TRBV5-6 and TRBJ2-7; the D gene is possibly TRBD1 (7 bases). Germline CDR1 is SGHDT and CDR2 is YYEEEE. V dropped 0 bases and J dropped 3 bases, with 16 bases sitting between them. The CDR3 sequence is 16 residues long. The CDR3 coding sequence is TGTGCCAGCAGCTTGGTAGGGGGCAGGGGAGGCTACGAGCAGTACTTC. Its protein product is CASSLVGGRGGYEQYF.

J is TRBJ2-1 and V is TRBV6-6, with 7 bases fitting TRBD1. This CDR3 is 15 amino acids long. V was pared by 2 bases and J by 8 bases, with 9 bases of the junction left unmatched. Germline CDR1 reads MNHNY; CDR2 reads SVGAGI (reference sequence). The DNA for the CDR3 is TGTGCCAGCAGTTACGGGACAGCCCCTAGGGATGAGCAGTTCTTC. This gives the protein CASSYGTAPRDEQFF.

J is TRBJ2-5 and V is TRBV5-1; 10 nucleotides line up with TRBD2. The CDR3 is made up of 16 amino acids. CDR1 and CDR2 (germline): SGHRS, YFSETQ. Trimming cost V 4 bases and J 5 bases; bases outside gene matches: 11. Here the CDR3 reads CASSAKSGGAGETQYF. CDR3 DNA sequence: TGCGCCAGCAGCGCGAAGAGCGGGGGGGCCGGGGAGACCCAGTACTTC.

V is TRBV27 and J is TRBJ2-2, with 12 bases fitting TRBD2. Germline CDR1 reads MNHEY; CDR2 reads SMNVEV (reference sequence). The CDR3 length is 18 residues. With V trimmed by 3 bases and J by 5 bases, 10 bases remained unmatched. Here the CDR3 DNA reads TGTGCCAGCAGTTTGACTAGCGGGAGATTTTTAGGGACCGGGGAGCTGTTTTTT. This encodes CASSLTSGRFLGTGELFF.

The genes are TRBV7-2 and TRBJ1-6; D ambiguous. The V and J ends lost 5 bases and 13 bases respectively, with 12 bases between them. The CDR3 sequence is 12 residues long. Germline values: CDR1 SGHTA, CDR2 FQGNSA. The chain's CDR3 is CASSPKFWPLHF. DNA of the CDR3: TGTGCCAGCAGCCCTAAATTCTGGCCCCTCCACTTT. The variable domain in full, completed from reference TRBV7-2 and TRBJ1-6, reads GAGVSQSPSNKVTEKGKDVELRCDPISGHTALYWYRQSLGQGLEFLIYFQGNSAPDKSGLPSDRFSAERTGGSVSTLTIQRTQQEDSAVYLCASSPKFWPLHFGNGTRLTVT.

V is TRBV5-5 and J is TRBJ2-1, with TRBD2 matching over 7 bases. The V gene's germline CDR1 is SGHKS and CDR2 YYEKEE (reference sequence). Losses at the gene ends were 0 bases for V and 4 bases for J; bases not matched to a gene: 4. The CDR3 runs 15 residues. This chain's CDR3 is CASSLGGSLYNEQFF. The CDR3 DNA sequence: TGTGCCAGCAGCTTGGGCGGGAGCCTATACAATGAGCAGTTCTTC.

The rearrangement links TRBV6-1 to TRBJ2-1; D unresolved. The CDR3 extends over 14 amino acids. V lost 1 base and J lost 2, with 6 bases in between. CDR1 and CDR2 (germline): MNHNS, SASEGT. CDR3 amino acids: CASSEGSPYNEQFF. The DNA of the CDR3 is TGTGCCAGCAGTGAAGGGAGCCCCTACAATGAGCAGTTCTTC.

The rearrangement links TRBV19 to TRBJ2-1; D might be TRBD2 (7 bases). V lost 7 bases to trimming and J lost 9 bases, with 22 bases between them. CDR1 LNHDA and CDR2 SQIVND come from the germline V gene (reference sequence). CDR3 length equals 15 residues. DNA for the CDR3: TGTGCCAGTACCCCGCTTGGGGGGGGCATCAGTGAGCAGTTCTTC. Protein: CASTPLGGGISEQFF.

The CDR3: CASSQVGGGEQFF. In nucleotides, the CDR3 is TGTGCCAGCAGCCAAGTTGGGGGGGGAGAGCAGTTCTTC. The chain combines TRBV7-9 with TRBJ2-1, with 7 bases aligning to TRBD2. Germline V gene lookup returns CDR1 SEHNR and CDR2 FQNEAQ (reference sequence). Trimming cost V 5 bases and J 10 bases; bases outside gene matches: 8. The CDR3 spans 13 residues.

This chain uses TRBV7-9 with TRBJ2-7, with D hard to call. The CDR3 runs 13 residues. The V gene's germline CDR1 is SEHNR and CDR2 FQNEAQ (reference sequence). The V gene lost 3 bases and the J gene lost 0 bases, with 6 bases spanning the gap. The DNA for the CDR3 is TGTGCCAGCAGCTTCTACAGCTCCTACGAGCAGTACTTC. Residues: CASSFYSSYEQYF.

V gene TRBV29-1 combines with J gene TRBJ1-5; D remains unclear. This CDR3 spans 13 amino acids. CDR1 and CDR2 from the germline V gene are SQVTM and ANQGSEA. Trimming took 3 bases from V and 10 from J, leaving 16 bases between them. CDR3 sequence reads: CSVDAEIGGPQHF. The CDR3 DNA reads TGCAGCGTTGACGCCGAGATCGGCGGCCCCCAGCATTTT.

V is TRBV6-6 and J is TRBJ1-5; 10 bases fit TRBD1. The CDR3 is 16 residues long. Germline V gene sequence: CDR1 MNHNY, CDR2 SVGAGI (reference sequence). V shed 0 bases and J 7 bases; nucleotides not matched to a gene: 6. CDR3 sequence reads: CASSYSGQGNQQPQHF. The CDR3 bases are TGTGCCAGCAGTTACTCGGGACAGGGGAATCAGCAGCCCCAGCATTTT.

The chain carries TRBV5-4 and TRBJ2-1, with 8 positions matching TRBD2. The CDR3 is 15 residues long. Germline CDR1 is SGHNT and CDR2 is YYREEE (reference sequence). J gave up 8 bases and V 0 bases, and 7 bases lay outside the gene matches. The CDR3: CASSLVLAARDEQFF. The CDR3 DNA reads as TGTGCCAGCAGCTTGGTACTAGCGGCCAGGGATGAGCAGTTCTTC.

The chain recombines TRBV5-1 with TRBJ2-1; 12 nucleotides agree with TRBD2. Germline V gives CDR1 SGHRS, CDR2 YFSETQ. The CDR3 loop spans 15 amino acids. V was pared by 5 bases and J by 2 bases, with 2 bases of the junction left unmatched. The chain's CDR3 is CASRLAGGAYNEQFF. CDR3 nucleotide sequence: TGCGCCAGCAGACTAGCGGGGGGCGCCTACAATGAGCAGTTCTTC.

This clone was detected only a few times. This sequence joins TRBV5-1 and TRBJ2-5, with D perhaps matching TRBD2 (7 bases). The closer fit of TRBJ2-7 to the DNA end suggests the J call may be wrong. CDR3 length equals 15 residues. The germline gives CDR1 SGHRS, CDR2 YFSETQ. CDR3 sequence (DNA): TGCGCCAGCAGCTTGGATGGCGGGGGCCGGGACGAGCAGTACTTC. This translates into CASSLDGGGRDEQYF.

To note about this clone: The same CDR3 is also encoded by other DNA sequences in this sample. The chain is built from TRBV4-1 and TRBJ2-5; no reliable D call. Between the trimmed V and J ends, which lost 1 base and 2 bases, there was a span of 5 bases. This CDR3 is built from 13 residues. Per the germline V gene, CDR1 is MGHRA and CDR2 is YSYEKL. CDR3 in DNA: TGCGCCAGCAGCCAAGGGCAGCAAGAGACCCAGTACTTC. It specifies CASSQGQQETQYF.

V is TRBV27 and J is TRBJ1-5; unclear D gene. This CDR3 is 14 amino acids long. CDR1 is MNHEY, CDR2 SMNVEV, per germline (reference sequence). V was pared by 5 bases and J by 7 bases, with 15 bases between. The CDR3 coding sequence is TGTGCCAGCAGTAACATGTCCAATGTGCAGCCCCAGCATTTT. It codes for CASSNMSNVQPQHF.

The chain carries TRBV5-1 and TRBJ1-2, with 7 nucleotides matching TRBD1. The CDR3 covers 12 residues. After removal of 4 bases from V and 7 bases from J, the junction contained 4 bases not matched to a gene. Germline-derived CDR1 and CDR2 are SGHRS and YFSETQ. The DNA of the CDR3 is TGCGCCAGCAGCCCCGACAGGGCTGGCTACACCTTC. Protein: CASSPDRAGYTF.

The J gene is TRBJ2-7, the V gene TRBV9, with 11 nucleotides matching TRBD2. The DNA end is a closer match to TRBJ2-1, so the J assignment may be wrong. The CDR3 sequence is 16 residues long. Germline V gives CDR1 SGDLS, CDR2 YYNGEE. The CDR3 is CASSSLAGGLYNEQFF. For the CDR3, the DNA is TGTGCCAGCAGCTCCTTAGCGGGGGGGCTTTACAATGAGCAGTTCTTC.

This clone was counted only a few times. The rearrangement uses TRBV27 and TRBJ1-2; 8 bases map to TRBD1. The germline V gene encodes CDR1 MNHEY and CDR2 SMNVEV (reference sequence). CDR3 length: 16 amino acids. V shed 2 bases and J 2 bases; nucleotides not matched to a gene: 7. This chain's CDR3 is CASSLRQGAGNYGYTF. CDR3 bases: TGTGCCAGCAGTTTACGGCAGGGGGCTGGGAACTATGGCTACACCTTC.

CDR3 amino acids: CASSLGQTGGELFF. For the CDR3, the DNA is TGCGCCAGCAGCTTGGGACAGACGGGCGGGGAGCTGTTTTTT. V usage is TRBV5-1 and J usage is TRBJ2-2, with D tentatively TRBD1 (5 bases). Germline loops: CDR1 SGHRS, CDR2 YFSETQ. The germline V and J ends were trimmed by 0 bases and 7 bases, with 10 bases remaining between them. CDR3 length: 14 amino acids. Drawing the rest from reference TRBV5-1 and TRBJ2-2, the complete variable domain is KAGVTQTPRYLIKTRGQQVTLSCSPISGHRSVSWYQQTPGQGLQFLFEYFSETQRNKGNFPGRFSGRQFSNSRSEMNVSTLELGDSALYLCASSLGQTGGELFFGEGSRLTVL.